This TCR beta chain came from a study of tumor-infiltrating lymphocytes in primary liver carcinoma. Per the germline V gene, CDR1 is KGHDR and CDR2 is SFDVKD. This CDR3 is built from 13 residues. V lost 8 bases, J lost 2 bases, and 12 bases lay in between. The sample holds a few counts of this clonotype. Starting material of roughly 0.45 ug total RNA yielded TCR beta cDNA via a constant-region primer. Three nested multiplex PCR rounds of slightly modified ARM-PCR generated TCR beta libraries. Two initial PCR rounds of approximately 10 cycles each paired TRBV1-TRBV30 forward primers with a C-beta reverse primer. TCRdb re-analysed the multiplex PCR reads in MiXCR, keeping a single row per CDR3 protein. The table includes around 70,000 distinct CDR3 sequences, about 70% detected once. Unsorted bulk tissue of about 20-30 mg yielded co-extracted RNA and DNA.

The chain carries TRBV24-1 and TRBJ2-7; no reliable D call. This receptor was obtained from a man aged 40-49 years with primary liver carcinoma and hepatitis B virus infection. Sample: liver tumor tissue from sampling region 4. Subset defined: tumor region T4, right-lateral pole. For the CDR3, the DNA is TGTGCCACCATTCGGGCGGCCCCCTACGAGCAGTACTTC. Its protein is CATIRAAPYEQYF.